This T cell receptor (beta chain) was captured by sequencing in a study of T cell repertoires in cytomegalovirus infection. This clonotype was observed many times. Via MiXCR, TCRdb re-called the reads, giving one row per CDR3 protein. This sample has roughly 600,000 distinct CDR3 sequences, with 20% to 25% found just once. Looked up from germline, CDR1 is SGHVS and CDR2 is FQNEAQ. V lost 5 bases to trimming and J lost 4 bases; unmatched junction nucleotides: 12. The CDR3 runs to 16 residues. V gene TRBV7-8 combines with J gene TRBJ2-5; TRBD1 agrees at 8 bases. Sequenced input: CD8+ T cells from PBMCs. This receptor was taken from a human donor in good health (CMV status not recorded). Some clones in this sample may be carry-over from other donors' samples. The CDR3 sequence is CASSIPLPGGVETQYF. The CDR3 nucleotides read TGTGCCAGCAGCATTCCACTCCCAGGGGGCGTAGAGACCCAGTACTTC.